Below, 21 T cell receptor beta chains from the same sample are listed, as sequenced in a study of long-term antiretroviral therapy in people with HIV. Version v3.0 of the immunoSEQ assay was performed at survey level. The assay was immunoSEQ multiplex PCR, and TCRdb's table has in-frame clones only and misses some. The sample lists about 25,000 clones; approximately 78% were seen once. The sample was unsorted PBMCs, taken 2.9 years after starting antiretroviral therapy. The receptors were sampled from a man between 50 and 59 years old with HIV.

This sequence joins TRBV7-3 and TRBJ2-1; 9 bases are a match to TRBD1. CDR3 length equals 17 residues. Trimming took 1 base from V and 4 from J; bases not matched to a gene: 8. The germline gives CDR1 SGHTA, CDR2 FQGTGA. As DNA, the CDR3 is TGTGCCAGCAGCTTAAAGAGGGGGGGACAGGGTTACAATGAGCAGTTCTTC. As protein: CASSLKRGGQGYNEQFF.

V and J are TRBV7-3 and TRBJ1-3; D remains ambiguous. Germline V gives CDR1 SGHTA, CDR2 FQGTGA. CDR3 size: 13 residues. V gave up 1 base and J gave up 4 bases, with 5 bases separating them. The CDR3 sequence: CASSLNPGNTIYF. The CDR3 bases are TGTGCCAGCAGCTTAAACCCAGGAAACACCATATATTTT.

The chain has TRBV30 and TRBJ2-2; D remains unclear. Looked up from germline, CDR1 is GTSNPN and CDR2 is SVGIG (reference sequence). CDR3 length: 18 amino acids. V was cut by 0 bases and J by 1 base, with 18 bases left in between. The chain's CDR3 is CAWSVQSPRPWNTGELFF. The CDR3 region has the DNA TGTGCCTGGAGTGTACAGAGCCCCCGACCCTGGAACACCGGGGAGCTGTTTTTT.

The chain links TRBV4-2 to TRBJ1-1, with TRBD1 identical over 9 bases. This CDR3 has 15 residues. Per the germline V gene, CDR1 is LGHNA and CDR2 is YNFKEQ. J lost 2 bases, V lost 1 base, and 2 bases had no gene match. This CDR3 reads CASSQVGQGNTEAFF. The CDR3 nucleotides are TGTGCCAGCAGCCAAGTGGGACAGGGAAACACTGAAGCTTTCTTT.

The chain links TRBV30 to TRBJ1-2; no firm D call. The CDR3 runs to 15 residues. V was clipped by 4 bases and J by 2 bases, with 17 bases between them. Germline lookup yields CDR1 GTSNPN and CDR2 SVGIG (reference sequence). The CDR3 sequence is CAWNHGRIGNYGYTF. The CDR3 nucleotides read TGTGCCTGGAATCACGGACGGATCGGAAACTATGGCTACACCTTC.

V and J are TRBV19 and TRBJ2-4, with D hard to call. The germline V gene encodes CDR1 LNHDA and CDR2 SQIVND (reference sequence). The CDR3 length is 11 residues. V was trimmed by 7 bases and J by 8 bases, leaving 9 bases between them. Here the CDR3 DNA reads TGTGCCAGTACCGGTGGGTACATTCAGTACTTC. Translation gives CASTGGYIQYF.

This clone was seen more than once but under ten times. The chain couples TRBV28 to TRBJ2-2; 7 nucleotides align to TRBD2. This CDR3 spans 14 amino acids. Germline V gene sequence: CDR1 MDHEN, CDR2 SYDVKM. After removal of 5 bases from V and 4 bases from J, the junction contained 4 bases not matched to a gene. CDR3: CASSQRGATGELFF. The CDR3 nucleotides are TGTGCCAGCAGTCAGCGGGGCGCCACCGGGGAGCTGTTTTTT. The whole variable domain, remainder taken from reference TRBV28 and TRBJ2-2, is DVKVTQSSRYLVKRTGEKVFLECVQDMDHENMFWYRQDPGLGLRLIYFSYDVKMKEKGDIPEGYSVSREKKERFSLILESASTNQTSMYLCASSQRGATGELFFGEGSRLTVL.

J is TRBJ2-3 and V is TRBV9, with 7 bases fitting TRBD1. The germline CDR1 and CDR2 sequences are SGDLS and YYNGEE. The CDR3 contains 16 residues. Trimming cost V 3 bases and J 1 base; bases outside gene matches: 8. CDR3 region: CASSALSGQRTDTQYF. In DNA, the CDR3 is TGTGCCAGCAGCGCCCTATCGGGACAGCGCACAGATACGCAGTATTTT.

The rearrangement uses TRBV7-2 and TRBJ1-4; 8 nucleotides align to TRBD1. Germline V gives CDR1 SGHTA, CDR2 FQGNSA. The CDR3 has 16 residues. Losses at the gene ends were 5 bases for V and 4 bases for J; bases not matched to a gene: 9. The CDR3 DNA is TGTGCCAGCAGCACAGGGGACAGGAACCTTAATGAAAAACTGTTTTTT. Translated: CASSTGDRNLNEKLFF.

The chain couples TRBV5-1 to TRBJ2-7; 7 bases are shared with TRBD2. V lost 0 bases, J lost 4 bases, and 4 bases stayed unmatched. From germline, CDR1 is SGHRS and CDR2 YFSETQ. The CDR3 is 14 residues long. DNA of the CDR3: TGCGCCAGCAGCTTGGAGGCTAGCGGTTACGAGCAGTACTTC. It is translated as CASSLEASGYEQYF.

V is TRBV18 and J is TRBJ2-5, with D possibly matching TRBD2 (6 bases). V was trimmed by 6 bases and J by 3 bases, leaving 11 bases between them. Looked up from germline, CDR1 is KGHSH and CDR2 is LQKENI. The CDR3 is 13 residues long. The CDR3 is CASSLALEETQYF. The CDR3 DNA is TGTGCCAGCTCTCTAGCGCTCGAAGAGACCCAGTACTTC.

The chain combines TRBV28 with TRBJ2-3; the D is unclear. This CDR3 contains 14 residues. The germline V gene encodes CDR1 MDHEN and CDR2 SYDVKM. Trimming took off 10 bases at V and 5 bases at J, with 19 bases between the two ends. This CDR3 is CAIKAGGSLDTQYF. Here the CDR3 DNA reads TGTGCCATCAAAGCAGGTGGTAGCCTAGATACGCAGTATTTT. The whole variable domain, remainder taken from reference TRBV28 and TRBJ2-3, is DVKVTQSSRYLVKRTGEKVFLECVQDMDHENMFWYRQDPGLGLRLIYFSYDVKMKEKGDIPEGYSVSREKKERFSLILESASTNQTSMYLCAIKAGGSLDTQYFGPGTRLTVL.

The J gene is TRBJ2-3, the V gene TRBV28, with a weak D call TRBD1 (8 bases). Germline V gene sequence: CDR1 MDHEN, CDR2 SYDVKM. This CDR3 has 16 amino acids. The V end lost 6 bases, the J end lost 0 bases, and 16 bases lay between the germline ends. Written as DNA, the CDR3 is TGTGCCAGCAGCCGAGACAGGGGAGGGAGCACAGATACGCAGTATTTT. It yields the protein CASSRDRGGSTDTQYF. Using reference TRBV28 and TRBJ2-3 for the parts outside the CDR3, the full variable domain is DVKVTQSSRYLVKRTGEKVFLECVQDMDHENMFWYRQDPGLGLRLIYFSYDVKMKEKGDIPEGYSVSREKKERFSLILESASTNQTSMYLCASSRDRGGSTDTQYFGPGTRLTVL.

There are a few counts of this clone. The rearrangement uses TRBV6-1 and TRBJ2-5; perhaps TRBD1 as D (7 bases). V was pared by 10 bases and J by 1 base, with 13 bases between. CDR3 size: 13 residues. In germline, CDR1 is MNHNS, CDR2 SASEGT. This chain's CDR3 is CATRGAGQETQYF. In DNA, the CDR3 is TGTGCCACCAGGGGGGCAGGCCAAGAGACCCAGTACTTC.

The V gene is TRBV7-8, the J gene TRBJ1-1, with D possibly being TRBD1 (6 bases). Trimming shortened V by 5 bases and J by 7 bases, and 17 bases separated the two germline ends. The germline V gene encodes CDR1 SGHVS and CDR2 FQNEAQ. CDR3 length: 14 residues. CDR3 nucleotide sequence: TGTGCCAGCAGCAAAGGACAGTTGGACGTTGAAGCTTTCTTT. Translating gives CASSKGQLDVEAFF. The entire variable domain, with the rest obtained from reference TRBV7-8 and TRBJ1-1, is as follows: GAGVSQSPRYKVAKRGQDVALRCDPISGHVSLFWYQQALGQGPEFLTYFQNEAQLDKSGLPSDRFFAERPEGSVSTLKIQRTQQEDSAVYLCASSKGQLDVEAFFGQGTRLTVV.

V and J are TRBV14 and TRBJ1-2; D unclear. The CDR3 has 13 amino acids. CDR1 is SGHDN and CDR2 is FVKESK in the germline V gene. The V and J ends lost 4 bases and 1 base respectively, with 7 bases between them. The CDR3 spells CASSPTVNYGYTF. CDR3 in DNA: TGTGCCAGCAGCCCGACGGTTAACTATGGCTACACCTTC. Together with reference TRBV14 and TRBJ1-2, the CDR3 gives the full variable domain: EAGVTQFPSHSVIEKGQTVTLRCDPISGHDNLYWYRRVMGKEIKFLLHFVKESKQDESGMPNNRFLAERTGGTYSTLKVQPAELEDSGVYFCASSPTVNYGYTFGSGTRLTVV.

V usage is TRBV2 and J usage is TRBJ2-1, with 9 bases aligning to TRBD1. The trim removed 5 bases at V and 3 bases at J, leaving 5 bases unmatched. CDR3 length: 15 residues. Per germline, CDR1 SNHLY and CDR2 FYNNEI. CDR3 nucleotides: TGTGCCAGCAGTCCTGACAGGGGGGTCTACAATGAGCAGTTCTTC. This codes for CASSPDRGVYNEQFF.

The V and J genes are TRBV7-8 and TRBJ1-2; weak D call: TRBD1 (5 bases). V lost 5 bases, J lost 5 bases, and 12 bases lay in between. This CDR3 region has 13 residues. The V gene's germline CDR1 is SGHVS and CDR2 FQNEAQ. CDR3 loop: CASSPSGRYGYTF. The CDR3 DNA is TGTGCCAGCAGCCCCTCGGGGCGGTATGGCTACACCTTC.

The chain carries TRBV19 and TRBJ1-1; D may be TRBD1 (6 bases). Germline loops: CDR1 LNHDA, CDR2 SQIVND (reference sequence). The V and J ends lost 5 bases and 0 bases respectively, with 10 bases between them. The CDR3 spans 14 residues. In DNA, the CDR3 is TGTGCCAGTAGTCAGCAGGGGATGAACACTGAAGCTTTCTTT. As protein: CASSQQGMNTEAFF.

The gene calls are TRBV14 and TRBJ2-3; maybe TRBD2 (5 bases). CDR1 is SGHDN and CDR2 is FVKESK in the germline V gene. Trimming cost V 4 bases and J 1 base, with 15 bases left between them. The CDR3 runs to 16 residues. The DNA of the CDR3 is TGTGCCAGCAGCCTTCCTCATCTAGCAGGCACAGATACGCAGTATTTT. Translated, it gives CASSLPHLAGTDTQYF.

CDR3 amino acids: CASSYGQIQETQYF. In nucleotides, the CDR3 is TGTGCCAGCAGCTACGGACAGATTCAAGAGACCCAGTACTTC. V gene TRBV7-9 combines with J gene TRBJ2-5; D is perhaps TRBD1 (6 bases). V lost 4 bases and J 2 bases, leaving 11 bases between the germline ends. Germline V gene sequence: CDR1 SEHNR, CDR2 FQNEAQ (reference sequence). This CDR3 spans 14 amino acids.